This paragraph reports one T cell receptor (beta chain). Its antigen is currently unknown. The data derive from a study of cytomegalovirus exposure and HLA in healthy donors. Study conclusions and caveats: TCR clusters originating in the first cohort tended to co-occur in the approximately 130 validation repertoires, according to a later analysis.

TCRdb's table, derived via immunoSEQ multiplex PCR, lists solely in-frame clones and lacks some. The sample gives tens of thousands of clones, about 94% of which show up once; 4% to 5.5% is in the top ten. Looked up from germline, CDR1 is SNHLY and CDR2 is FYNNEI. J was trimmed by 3 bases and V by 6 bases; bases with no gene match: 1. CDR3 length equals 14 residues. Sample: PBMCs. This chain uses TRBV2 with TRBJ2-1; 11 nucleotides line up with TRBD2. This receptor was identified in a man between 18 and 35 years old in good health and CMV-seropositive. CDR3 sequence (DNA): TGTGCCAGCAGCCTAGCGGGGGGCTACAATGAGCAGTTCTTC. This gives the protein CASSLAGGYNEQFF.